This entry lists 28 T cell receptor beta chains sequenced from one sample in a study of cytomegalovirus exposure and HLA in healthy donors. The PCR contained 60 Vbeta and 13 Jbeta primers. Sequencing used immunoSEQ multiplex PCR; TCRdb keeps in-frame clones, though not all of them. The sample consists of 90,000 or so clones, about 80% of them appearing once. The sample taken for sequencing was PBMCs. These receptors were obtained from a woman aged 45-65 years in good health and CMV-seropositive.

This clone has a handful of counts. J is TRBJ2-2 and V is TRBV5-4; perhaps TRBD1 as D (5 bases). CDR3 length: 15 residues. V was pared by 3 bases and J by 5 bases, with 14 bases between. Germline CDR1 reads SGHNT; CDR2 reads YYREEE (reference sequence). The CDR3 spells CASSSGSEPTGELFF. CDR3 DNA sequence: TGTGCCAGCAGCTCAGGGTCCGAACCGACCGGGGAGCTGTTTTTT.

The J gene is TRBJ1-3, the V gene TRBV5-1; D ambiguous. V dropped 2 bases and J dropped 3 bases, with 9 bases sitting between them. CDR3 length: 14 residues. Germline lookup yields CDR1 SGHRS and CDR2 YFSETQ. CDR3 nucleotides: TGCGCCAGCAGCTTCGGCGGGGTTGGAAACACCATATATTTT. Its protein product is CASSFGGVGNTIYF.

The chain links TRBV6-5 to TRBJ1-4, with TRBD1 matching 7 bases. J lost 0 bases, V lost 4 bases, and 5 bases had no gene match. CDR3 length: 16 residues. Germline V gene lookup returns CDR1 MNHEY and CDR2 SVGAGI. In nucleotides, the CDR3 is TGTGCCAGCAGTTCATCGGGACAGACAACTAATGAAAAACTGTTTTTT. Protein sequence: CASSSSGQTTNEKLFF.

This rearrangement joins TRBV7-2 to TRBJ1-2; 7 bases align to TRBD1. The V and J ends lost 0 bases and 5 bases, in that order; junction bases with no gene match: 9. Germline V CDR1 and CDR2: SGHTA, FQGNSA. The CDR3 is 16 residues long. This CDR3 is CASSLAFPGTAYGYTF. The CDR3 region has the DNA TGTGCCAGCAGCTTAGCCTTTCCCGGGACAGCTTATGGCTACACCTTC.

The chain couples TRBV11-2 to TRBJ2-4, with D uncertain. V was cut by 0 bases and J by 1 base, with 13 bases left in between. Germline V lookup: CDR1 SGHAT, CDR2 FQNNGV. CDR3 length: 17 residues. The CDR3 is CASSLDSLHMAKNIQYF. CDR3 DNA: TGTGCCAGCAGCTTAGACTCGTTACACATGGCCAAAAACATTCAGTACTTC.

This chain uses TRBV6-6 with TRBJ2-5; 10 bases line up with TRBD1. The CDR3 consists of 14 residues. Germline lookup yields CDR1 MNHNY and CDR2 SVGAGI (reference sequence). J gave up 3 bases and V 4 bases, and 2 bases lay outside the gene matches. The CDR3 loop reads CASSFGQGEETQYF. The CDR3 DNA reads as TGTGCCAGCAGTTTTGGACAGGGGGAAGAGACCCAGTACTTC.

This clone was picked up one time. This rearrangement joins TRBV19 to TRBJ1-2; 12 positions agree with TRBD1. Looked up from germline, CDR1 is LNHDA and CDR2 is SQIVND (reference sequence). The CDR3 has 17 residues. V lost 5 bases, J lost 6 bases, and 13 bases stayed unmatched. CDR3 sequence (DNA): TGTGCCAGTAGTCCATCCTCCGGGACAGGGGGCGTAGATGGCTACACCTTC. The encoded protein is CASSPSSGTGGVDGYTF.

This rearrangement joins TRBV25-1 to TRBJ1-5; unclear D gene. Trimming left V 5 bases short and J 1 base short, with 15 bases between. This CDR3 spans 16 amino acids. Germline CDR1 reads MGHDK; CDR2 reads SYGVNS. CDR3 in DNA: TGTGCCAGCAGTTATAAAGGAGCTTGCAGCAATCAGCCCCAGCATTTT. It codes for CASSYKGACSNQPQHF.

This sequence joins TRBV6-6 and TRBJ1-5; 7 bases match TRBD1. Germline lookup yields CDR1 MNHNY and CDR2 SVGAGI (reference sequence). V lost 7 bases, J lost 9 bases, and 15 bases stayed unmatched. The CDR3 is made up of 15 amino acids. Here the CDR3 DNA reads TGTGCCAGCAACGCACAGGGGTTATCGGCGCTGCCCCAGCATTTT. It specifies CASNAQGLSALPQHF.

The V and J genes are TRBV7-8 and TRBJ1-5; maybe TRBD1 (5 bases). The V gene's germline CDR1 is SGHVS and CDR2 FQNEAQ. V lost 5 bases and J lost 7, with 24 bases in between. This CDR3 is built from 17 residues. The CDR3 sequence: CASSGNVIGQGRQPQHF. The CDR3, as DNA: TGTGCCAGCAGCGGAAATGTAATTGGGCAGGGCAGACAGCCCCAGCATTTT.

J is TRBJ1-5 and V is TRBV6-1; D is unclear. Germline V lookup: CDR1 MNHNS, CDR2 SASEGT. The CDR3 consists of 13 residues. Between the trimmed V and J ends, which lost 7 bases and 2 bases, there was a span of 9 bases. The CDR3 region is CASNLNGNQPQHF. The CDR3 bases are TGTGCCAGCAACCTAAACGGCAATCAGCCCCAGCATTTT.

The rearrangement links TRBV19 to TRBJ1-2; D not resolved. Germline CDR1 is LNHDA and CDR2 is SQIVND (reference sequence). The CDR3 has 15 residues. Trimming removed 3 bases from V and 8 bases from J, with 19 bases in between. DNA of the CDR3: TGTGCCAGTAGTATCTCAAGAGGGAACAGTGGCGGCTACACCTTC. Translation: CASSISRGNSGGYTF.

The chain is built from TRBV10-3 and TRBJ2-3; D remains ambiguous. Trimming cost V 0 bases and J 5 bases, with 9 bases left between them. Germline lookup yields CDR1 ENHRY and CDR2 SYGVKD. This CDR3 has 14 amino acids. CDR3 coding DNA: TGTGCCATCAGTGAGTCGTTAGTTCAAGATACGCAGTATTTT. It encodes CAISESLVQDTQYF.

The genes are TRBV6-1 and TRBJ2-1; a possible D gene is TRBD2 (5 bases). V was shortened by 10 bases and J by 1 base, with 17 bases between the two germline ends. CDR3 size: 15 residues. Germline CDR1 and CDR2: MNHNS and SASEGT. In nucleotides, the CDR3 is TGTGCCACCGGATCGCGGGTCATGTCCTACAATGAGCAGTTCTTC. Translating gives CATGSRVMSYNEQFF.

A few counts support this clone. The gene calls are TRBV7-3 and TRBJ2-2, with TRBD2 matching over 10 bases. V trimming: 5 bases; J trimming: 7 bases; junction bases outside the gene matches: 13. The CDR3 has 17 residues. CDR1 and CDR2 from the germline V gene are SGHTA and FQGTGA. CDR3: CASSPAGSGGANGELFF. The CDR3 DNA reads as TGTGCCAGCAGCCCCGCGGGGAGCGGGGGGGCGAACGGGGAGCTGTTTTTT.

This clone appeared a few times. The chain uses TRBV19 and TRBJ2-5; 9 bases match TRBD1. CDR3 length: 15 residues. V was pared by 5 bases and J by 2 bases, with 6 bases of the junction left unmatched. Germline V gives CDR1 LNHDA, CDR2 SQIVND (reference sequence). CDR3 nucleotides: TGTGCCAGTAGTCCCTGGGACAGGGATCAAGAGACCCAGTACTTC. This gives the protein CASSPWDRDQETQYF.

This clone was seen only a few times. The chain carries TRBV7-9 and TRBJ2-1; the D gene is possibly TRBD1 (6 bases). The CDR3 length is 16 residues. CDR1 and CDR2 (germline): SEHNR, FQNEAQ (reference sequence). Trimming pared 2 bases from V and 4 bases from J, leaving 15 bases between. The CDR3: CASSLPGQSRYNEQFF. CDR3 coding DNA: TGTGCCAGCAGCTTACCCGGACAGAGCCGTTACAATGAGCAGTTCTTC.

There are a few counts of this clone. This chain uses TRBV6-5 with TRBJ2-1; the D is unclear. Germline V CDR1 and CDR2: MNHEY, SVGAGI. This CDR3 comprises 16 residues. V lost 0 bases to trimming and J lost 5 bases, with 14 bases between them. The CDR3 DNA sequence: TGTGCCAGCAGTTACTCGAGTATTTCCTTAAACAATGAGCAGTTCTTC. Protein product: CASSYSSISLNNEQFF.

The CDR3 bases are TGTGCCAGCGGGGGGGTCTACAATGAGCAGTTCTTC. It codes for CASGGVYNEQFF. The V and J genes are TRBV11-3 and TRBJ2-1; TRBD2 matches 7 bases. J gave up 3 bases and V 8 bases, and 1 base lay outside the gene matches. This CDR3 region has 12 residues. CDR1 is SGHNT, CDR2 YENEEA, per germline.

The V gene is TRBV7-2, the J gene TRBJ1-1; possibly TRBD1 for D (6 bases). This CDR3 comprises 13 residues. The ends were cut back, 5 bases at V and 0 bases at J, with 7 bases in the middle. The germline V gene encodes CDR1 SGHTA and CDR2 FQGNSA. CDR3 nucleotide sequence: TGTGCCAGCAGCGGACAGTTGAACACTGAAGCTTTCTTT. It codes for CASSGQLNTEAFF.

This clone has just a few counts. The chain employs TRBV5-8 and TRBJ2-3; a possible D gene is TRBD2 (6 bases). This CDR3 contains 16 residues. Trimming pared 1 base from V and 5 bases from J, leaving 17 bases between. Germline CDR1 reads SGHTS; CDR2 reads YDEGEE. The CDR3 DNA reads TGTGCCAGCAGCTTGTCGGGAGCTCCTGGTTTAGATACGCAGTATTTT. Translating it yields CASSLSGAPGLDTQYF.

CDR3: CASTKRGPYNEQFF. The CDR3 region has the DNA TGTGCCAGTACCAAAAGGGGGCCCTACAATGAGCAGTTCTTC. The chain employs TRBV6-1 and TRBJ2-1, with 7 positions matching TRBD1. The germline gives CDR1 MNHNS, CDR2 SASEGT. V was pared by 9 bases and J by 2 bases, with 7 bases of the junction left unmatched. The CDR3 extends over 14 amino acids.

This chain's CDR3 is CASSLPAQREQYV. CDR3 in DNA: TGTGCCAGCAGTTTACCCGCTCAGCGGGAGCAGTACGTC. This chain uses TRBV28 with TRBJ2-7, with TRBD2 as a possible D gene (5 bases). This CDR3 has 13 amino acids. Trimming left V 2 bases short and J 7 bases short, with 12 bases between. The germline gives CDR1 MDHEN, CDR2 SYDVKM.

V and J are TRBV29-1 and TRBJ2-3, with TRBD2 matching over 12 bases. Germline CDR1 reads SQVTM; CDR2 reads ANQGSEA. The V and J ends lost 2 bases and 8 bases, in that order; junction bases with no gene match: 2. This CDR3 has 13 amino acids. As DNA, the CDR3 is TGCAGCGTTGAACTAGCGGGGGGGGGTACGCAGTATTTT. It translates to CSVELAGGGTQYF.

This rearrangement joins TRBV2 to TRBJ1-5; TRBD1 aligns across 8 bases. The V segment lost 1 base and the J segment 6 bases; nucleotides outside the gene matches: 5. Germline values: CDR1 SNHLY, CDR2 FYNNEI. The CDR3 has 15 residues. The chain's CDR3 is CASSEGTGIVQPQHF. CDR3 bases: TGTGCCAGCAGTGAAGGGACAGGGATAGTTCAGCCCCAGCATTTT.

The V call is TRBV5-1, the J call TRBJ2-1; maybe TRBD1 (6 bases). Germline V gives CDR1 SGHRS, CDR2 YFSETQ. This CDR3 contains 15 residues. The ends were cut back, 3 bases at V and 4 bases at J, with 14 bases in the middle. CDR3 bases: TGCGCCAGCAGCTCAAATGGACAGAAGTACAATGAGCAGTTCTTC. It is translated as CASSSNGQKYNEQFF. Using reference TRBV5-1 and TRBJ2-1 for the parts outside the CDR3, the full variable domain is KAGVTQTPRYLIKTRGQQVTLSCSPISGHRSVSWYQQTPGQGLQFLFEYFSETQRNKGNFPGRFSGRQFSNSRSEMNVSTLELGDSALYLCASSSNGQKYNEQFFGPGTRLTVL.

The rearrangement joins TRBV2 to TRBJ2-7; no firm D call. CDR3 size: 11 residues. CDR1 is SNHLY and CDR2 is FYNNEI in the germline V gene. The V gene lost 3 bases and the J gene lost 12 bases, with 12 bases spanning the gap. The CDR3 nucleotides read TGTGCCAGCAGTGAGTCAGAGCGCTTGTACGTC. Translated: CASSESERLYV.

This chain uses TRBV5-1 with TRBJ1-2; D ambiguous. The CDR3 totals 14 residues. Germline V gene data show CDR1 as SGHRS and CDR2 as YFSETQ. The V end was cut by 0 bases, the J end by 0 bases, with 6 bases between. CDR3 in amino acids: CASSLAPANYGYTF. The CDR3, as DNA: TGCGCCAGCAGCTTGGCCCCAGCTAACTATGGCTACACCTTC.